This T cell receptor (beta chain) emerged from a study of early T cells in non-severe SARS-CoV-2 infection. Study overall: Unpaired chains resulted from sequencing bulk RNA of unsorted whole blood.

This clonotype has a count of ten or more. TCRdb reanalysed the 5' RACE reads using MiXCR and keeps one entry per CDR3 protein. The table has approximately 81,000 distinct CDR3 sequences, roughly an eighth seen once. This clonotype originated in an adult who was a healthcare worker with PCR-confirmed SARS-CoV-2 infection or an uninfected control (not recorded which). The sequencing input was whole blood.

The DNA for the CDR3 is TGCAGTGGCCCCGCCCAGGGGGGGAAAACAGCTTTCTTT. This translates into CSGPAQGGKTAFF. The chain links TRBV20-1 to TRBJ1-1, with 7 bases lining up with TRBD1. This CDR3 has 13 residues. Germline values: CDR1 DFQATT, CDR2 SNEGSKA (reference sequence). V lost 7 bases, J lost 10 bases, and 15 bases stayed unmatched.